This T cell receptor beta chain stems from a study of PD-1 blockade in classical Hodgkin lymphoma. General study findings and limits: Before treatment, complete responders showed about the same diversity as newly diagnosed patients. Whereas CD4+ TCR diversity had risen significantly by C4D1, CD8+ TCR diversity had not.

Turning to this clone: Its specificity is not known.

With no exception, relapse followed autologous stem cell transplantation in all patients, and brentuximab vedotin exposure varied. The study recorded best responses of complete response, partial response or progressive disease. Trimming shortened V by 0 bases and J by 6 bases, and 16 bases separated the two germline ends. The germline CDR1 and CDR2 sequences are KGHSH and LQKENI. The CDR3 is 16 residues long. Sequencing was performed with immunoSEQ multiplex PCR; in TCRdb, only in-frame clones are kept and a portion is missing. This sample carries approximately 24,000 clones, around 84% of them seen once, and the ten largest clones take 2.5%.

Sequencing used peripheral blood mononuclear cells (PBMCs), obtained at baseline. The chain employs TRBV18 and TRBJ2-3; D possibly corresponds to TRBD1 (6 bases). The receptor comes from a human donor with classical Hodgkin lymphoma. The CDR3 DNA sequence: TGTGCCAGCTCACCACCGTCTGCAGGGACATTGGATACGCAGTATTTT. Translating gives CASSPPSAGTLDTQYF.